The 21 T cell receptor beta chains presented below share a single source sample, sequenced in a study of T cell responses to AZD1222 COVID-19 vaccine. Generated by immunoSEQ multiplex PCR, the TCRdb table keeps only in-frame clones and is missing some. The table records 120,000 or so clones, 85% to 90% of them present only once. The sequences come from peripheral blood, collected on day 0 of AZD1222 vaccination. Source of these receptors: an adult in good health.

J is TRBJ2-3 and V is TRBV6-5, with D uncertain. Germline assignment: CDR1 MNHEY and CDR2 SVGAGI. The CDR3 has 15 amino acids. Trimming left V 6 bases short and J 2 bases short, with 15 bases between. CDR3 sequence (DNA): TGTGCCAGCAGCCGACAAGTCCCGAACACAGATACGCAGTATTTT. It encodes CASSRQVPNTDTQYF.

The rearrangement links TRBV5-6 to TRBJ1-1, with D perhaps TRBD1 (6 bases). Germline-derived CDR1 and CDR2 are SGHDT and YYEEEE. This CDR3 has 13 residues. Trimming pared 2 bases from V and 5 bases from J, leaving 10 bases between. CDR3 DNA: TGTGCCAGCAGCTTTAGGGGGGAAACTGAAGCTTTCTTT. It encodes CASSFRGETEAFF.

The V call is TRBV7-9, the J call TRBJ2-3; 7 bases map to TRBD2. Germline CDR1 SEHNR, CDR2 FQNEAQ (reference sequence). The J segment lost 2 bases and the V segment lost 2 bases, leaving 13 bases of the junction unmatched. This CDR3 comprises 18 residues. The CDR3 loop is CASSLKLRREKNTDTQYF. CDR3 bases: TGTGCCAGCAGCTTAAAATTAAGGCGGGAGAAAAACACAGATACGCAGTATTTT.

This clone was detected only once. The rearrangement links TRBV6-2 or TRBV6-3 to TRBJ1-2; 11 nucleotides align to TRBD1. V lost 6 bases to trimming and J lost 3 bases; unmatched junction nucleotides: 9. Germline V gene lookup returns CDR1 MNHEY and CDR2 SVGEGT. This CDR3 is built from 16 residues. DNA of the CDR3: TGTGCCAGCAGCCGACCTGGACAGGGGGCACACTATGGCTACACCTTC. It codes for CASSRPGQGAHYGYTF.

The chain couples TRBV28 to TRBJ2-1; D is undetermined. The CDR3 has 16 amino acids. Germline V gene sequence: CDR1 MDHEN, CDR2 SYDVKM. Trimming shortened V by 5 bases and J by 6 bases, and 20 bases separated the two germline ends. The CDR3 loop reads CASSPIPVVGTNEQFF. The CDR3, as DNA: TGTGCCAGCAGTCCCATCCCTGTCGTCGGCACCAATGAGCAGTTCTTC.

V is TRBV27 and J is TRBJ2-1; D may be TRBD2 (5 bases). The germline gives CDR1 MNHEY, CDR2 SMNVEV (reference sequence). The V end lost 5 bases, the J end lost 10 bases, and 9 bases lay between the germline ends. The CDR3 is made up of 11 amino acids. Here the CDR3 DNA reads TGTGCCAGCAGTGGGAGCGGAGAGCAGTTCTTC. This codes for CASSGSGEQFF.

The rearrangement links TRBV9 to TRBJ2-5; 7 nucleotides match TRBD2. Per the germline V gene, CDR1 is SGDLS and CDR2 is YYNGEE. V gave up 0 bases and J gave up 5 bases; unmatched junction bases: 7. The CDR3 has 15 residues. The CDR3 coding sequence is TGTGCCAGCAGCGTAGGGCTAGCGGCGGGGGAGACCCAGTACTTC. Protein product: CASSVGLAAGETQYF.

The rearrangement uses TRBV28 and TRBJ2-7, with D unresolved. Per germline, CDR1 MDHEN and CDR2 SYDVKM. This CDR3 spans 14 amino acids. V lost 1 base and J 3 bases, leaving 10 bases between the germline ends. As DNA, the CDR3 is TGTGCCAGCAGTTTATTGGGCAGTCTCTACGAGCAGTACTTC. Its translation is CASSLLGSLYEQYF.

In nucleotides, the CDR3 is TGCGCCAGCAGCAGAGGAGGGCAGGGGACGGTGATGGAAAGGGCCTACGAGCAGTACTTC. It is translated as CASSRGGQGTVMERAYEQYF. The chain has TRBV4-3 and TRBJ2-7; D is perhaps TRBD1 or TRBD2 (6 bases each). Trimming shortened V by 5 bases and J by 2 bases, and 31 bases separated the two germline ends. Germline values: CDR1 LGHNA, CDR2 YSLEER. The CDR3 length is 20 residues.

This chain joins TRBV5-1 and TRBJ1-2; D not resolved. The V end was cut by 0 bases, the J end by 4 bases, with 13 bases between. CDR3 length: 15 amino acids. The V gene's germline CDR1 is SGHRS and CDR2 YFSETQ. CDR3 DNA sequence: TGCGCCAGCAGCTTGGGGGAGTCAATCCGCTATGGCTACACCTTC. Amino acids: CASSLGESIRYGYTF. Together with reference TRBV5-1 and TRBJ1-2, the CDR3 gives the full variable domain: KAGVTQTPRYLIKTRGQQVTLSCSPISGHRSVSWYQQTPGQGLQFLFEYFSETQRNKGNFPGRFSGRQFSNSRSEMNVSTLELGDSALYLCASSLGESIRYGYTFGSGTRLTVV.

This clone has only one observation. This chain links TRBV4-1 with TRBJ1-1; no reliable D call. Germline-derived CDR1 and CDR2 are MGHRA and YSYEKL. V was shortened by 4 bases and J by 4 bases, with 13 bases between the two germline ends. This CDR3 has 14 amino acids. The CDR3 DNA sequence: TGCGCCAGCAGCCCTATTCGATCGGCCACTGAAGCTTTCTTT. It translates to CASSPIRSATEAFF.

The chain links TRBV5-5 to TRBJ1-6; maybe TRBD1 (6 bases). CDR1 SGHKS and CDR2 YYEKEE come from the germline V gene (reference sequence). Trimming left V 0 bases short and J 9 bases short, with 16 bases between. The CDR3 sequence is 16 residues long. CDR3 residues: CASSLETGLGSSPLHF. CDR3 in DNA: TGTGCCAGCAGCTTGGAGACAGGCCTTGGGAGTTCACCCCTCCACTTT.

The chain uses TRBV19 and TRBJ1-2; D possibly corresponds to TRBD1 (5 bases). V shed 5 bases and J shed 4 bases, with 14 bases lying between them. Germline V lookup: CDR1 LNHDA, CDR2 SQIVND (reference sequence). CDR3 length: 14 amino acids. CDR3 DNA sequence: TGTGCCAGTAGTCCGGGGACGGCGAGCTATGGCTACACCTTC. This encodes CASSPGTASYGYTF.

The chain combines TRBV9 with TRBJ2-3; D not certain. The CDR3 covers 13 residues. Trimming removed 4 bases from V and 8 bases from J, with 14 bases in between. Germline CDR1 SGDLS, CDR2 YYNGEE. This chain's CDR3 is CASSPALRSTQYF. In DNA form, the CDR3 reads TGTGCCAGCAGCCCCGCTTTGAGGTCTACGCAGTATTTT. Full variable domain (rest looked up from reference TRBV9 and TRBJ2-3): DSGVTQTPKHLITATGQRVTLRCSPRSGDLSVYWYQQSLDQGLQFLIQYYNGEERAKGNILERFSAQQFPDLHSELNLSSLELGDSALYFCASSPALRSTQYFGPGTRLTVL.

The chain combines TRBV18 with TRBJ2-7, with a weak D call TRBD1 (5 bases). The CDR3 is made up of 16 amino acids. Germline V gene sequence: CDR1 KGHSH, CDR2 LQKENI. Trimming pared 0 bases from V and 1 base from J, leaving 13 bases between. CDR3 loop: CASSPPSGSLSYEQYF. As DNA, the CDR3 is TGTGCCAGCTCACCACCGTCAGGGTCCCTATCCTACGAGCAGTACTTC.

The chain is built from TRBV2 and TRBJ1-1; D is uncertain. This CDR3 is 13 amino acids long. V gave up 4 bases and J gave up 6 bases, with 12 bases separating them. Germline values: CDR1 SNHLY, CDR2 FYNNEI. The CDR3 sequence is CASSGRPQAEAFF. In nucleotides, the CDR3 is TGTGCCAGCAGTGGCAGACCCCAGGCTGAAGCTTTCTTT. Looking up the rest from reference TRBV2 and TRBJ1-1 gives the full variable domain: EPEVTQTPSHQVTQMGQEVILRCVPISNHLYFYWYRQILGQKVEFLVSFYNNEISEKSEIFDDQFSVERPDGSNFTLKIRSTKLEDSAMYFCASSGRPQAEAFFGQGTRLTVV.

V usage is TRBV2 and J usage is TRBJ1-2; D is unclear. In germline, CDR1 is SNHLY, CDR2 FYNNEI. The germline V and J ends were trimmed by 10 bases and 4 bases, with 13 bases remaining between them. The CDR3 sequence is 12 residues long. The CDR3 sequence: CATMSSFYGYTF. The CDR3 region has the DNA TGTGCCACCATGTCCAGTTTCTATGGCTACACCTTC.

The CDR3 here is CASSLGTVYEQYF. The DNA for the CDR3 is TGTGCCAGCAGCCTGGGGACAGTCTACGAGCAGTACTTC. The chain has TRBV5-4 and TRBJ2-7; 7 positions match TRBD1. Germline V gene sequence: CDR1 SGHNT, CDR2 YYREEE (reference sequence). J was trimmed by 3 bases and V by 4 bases; bases with no gene match: 4. The CDR3 is 13 amino acids.

This clone has only a few counts. The chain uses TRBV29-1 and TRBJ2-2; TRBD1 matches 9 bases. The CDR3 has 15 amino acids. The V segment lost 4 bases and the J segment 7 bases; nucleotides outside the gene matches: 10. The V gene's germline CDR1 is SQVTM and CDR2 ANQGSEA. CDR3 residues: CSVGRQTGGGGELFF. In nucleotides, the CDR3 is TGCAGCGTTGGCCGCCAGACAGGGGGAGGCGGGGAGCTGTTTTTT.

This clone was seen a single time. For the CDR3, the DNA is TGTGCCAGCAGTCCCCGCGGACCATGGGCCCAGTACTTC. Protein product: CASSPRGPWAQYF. The chain carries TRBV6-2 or TRBV6-3 and TRBJ2-5; no clear D gene. The ends were cut back, 5 bases at V and 9 bases at J, with 16 bases in the middle. CDR1 MNHEY and CDR2 SVGEGT come from the germline V gene. The CDR3 spans 13 residues.

This clone was counted a single time. CDR3 bases: TGTGCCAGCAGCTTTAATCAGGGGGAGACCCAGTACTTC. This codes for CASSFNQGETQYF. The J gene is TRBJ2-5, the V gene TRBV7-9; a weak D match, TRBD1 (6 bases). CDR1 and CDR2 (germline): SEHNR, FQNEAQ (reference sequence). This CDR3 spans 13 amino acids. V lost 3 bases to trimming and J lost 5 bases, with 10 bases between them.